A selection of T cell receptor beta chains follows, all from one sample in a study of cytomegalovirus exposure and HLA in healthy donors. The assay was immunoSEQ multiplex PCR, and TCRdb's table has in-frame clones only and misses some. Among roughly 180,000 clones listed, 65% to 85% were seen once. The sequenced sample was PBMCs. The source is a girl under 18 in good health and CMV-seropositive. Both conserved end residues are part of each CDR3. The D gene is left open where the match is weak. Size is omitted from some rows. Given values are once, few, many or a class for expanded clones.

D gene	J gene	V gene	clone size	CDR3 protein	CDR3 DNA
TRBD1	TRBJ2-3	TRBV29-1	NA	CSVVYRGLGTQYF	TGCAGCGTTGTTTACAGGGGGCTAGGTACGCAGTATTTT
NA	TRBJ1-6	TRBV27	NA	CASSSSLQATSYNSPLHF	TGTGCCAGCAGTTCCTCCTTGCAGGCCACCTCCTATAATTCACCCCTCCACTTT
NA	TRBJ2-7	TRBV6-5	NA	CASSSRDLGWEQYF	TGTGCCAGCAGTTCCCGGGATCTTGGGTGGGAGCAGTACTTC
NA	TRBJ2-2	TRBV10-1	once	CASSGSSNAGELFF	TGCGCCAGCAGTGGATCTAGCAACGCCGGGGAGCTGTTTTTT
NA	TRBJ2-2	TRBV6-5	NA	CASSYAAGELFF	TGTGCCAGCAGTTATGCGGCCGGGGAGCTGTTTTTT
NA	TRBJ1-4	TRBV7-9	NA	CASSSGRVDEKLFF	TGTGCCAGCAGCTCCGGGAGGGTTGATGAAAAACTGTTTTTT
TRBD2	TRBJ2-2	TRBV9	NA	CASSPSGLAGGTGELFF	TGTGCCAGCAGCCCCTCGGGACTAGCGGGAGGCACCGGGGAGCTGTTTTTT
TRBD2	TRBJ2-2	TRBV9	NA	CASSPWTSSGELFF	TGTGCCAGCAGCCCCTGGACTAGCTCCGGGGAGCTGTTTTTT
NA	TRBJ2-1	TRBV19	NA	CASSVGREQFF	TGTGCCAGTTCCGTGGGGAGGGAGCAGTTCTTC
TRBD1	TRBJ1-5	TRBV2	NA	CASREDRGSNQPQHF	TGTGCCAGCAGGGAAGACAGGGGCAGCAATCAGCCCCAGCATTTT
NA	TRBJ1-1	TRBV5-4	NA	CASSLEATGTEAFF	TGTGCCAGCAGCTTGGAAGCGACCGGAACTGAAGCTTTCTTT
TRBD1	TRBJ2-5	TRBV7-9	NA	CASSLVFRGLAETQYF	TGTGCCAGCAGCTTAGTATTCAGGGGGCTTGCGGAGACCCAGTACTTC
NA	TRBJ1-1	TRBV30	NA	CAWSVLGTTTEAFF	TGTGCCTGGAGTGTACTGGGCACGACCACTGAAGCTTTCTTT
NA	TRBJ1-1	TRBV5-4	NA	CASSLAAGAEAFF	TGTGCCAGCAGCTTGGCAGCGGGGGCTGAAGCTTTCTTT
TRBD2	TRBJ2-7	TRBV7-8	NA	CASSSSGSWYEQYF	TGTGCCAGCAGCTCTAGCGGGTCTTGGTACGAGCAGTACTTC